The 8 T cell receptor beta chains reported below all come from one sample, sequenced in a study of regulatory T cells in long-lasting Graves disease. Relying on iRepertoire HTBI primers and Arm-PCR of CDR3 regions, the team built TCR beta libraries. One entry per CDR3 protein, called by TCRdb with MiXCR from the multiplex PCR reads. The sample consists of over 300,000 distinct CDR3 sequences, roughly 21% of them appearing once. Time point described: persistent/refractory GD, antithyroid drugs over 5 years with positive TRAb. Isolated PBMC RNA provided the starting material for the TCR library. The starting material was peripheral blood mononuclear cells (PBMCs), obtained when the disease was refractory, from a patient treated with antithyroid drugs. These receptors all stem from a female donor with Graves disease.

This clonotype was seen a handful of times. The rearrangement links TRBV3-1 to TRBJ2-5; D gene ambiguous. CDR3 length: 13 amino acids. Germline V gene data show CDR1 as LGHDT and CDR2 as YNNKEL (reference sequence). V shed 8 bases and J shed 5 bases, with 15 bases lying between them. CDR3 loop: CASGPRISETQYF. The CDR3 bases are TGTGCCAGCGGACCTAGAATATCGGAGACCCAGTACTTC.

The chain has TRBV7-2 and TRBJ1-6; D call uncertain. The germline V and J ends were trimmed by 5 bases and 5 bases, with 10 bases remaining between them. CDR3 length equals 14 residues. Germline V CDR1 and CDR2: SGHTA, FQGNSA. CDR3 sequence: CASSPLRNNSPLHF. The CDR3 DNA reads TGTGCCAGCAGCCCTTTAAGAAATAATTCACCCCTCCACTTT.

The chain carries TRBV10-3 and TRBJ2-3, with D unresolved. Per the germline V gene, CDR1 is ENHRY and CDR2 is SYGVKD. This CDR3 has 12 amino acids. Trimming took off 4 bases at V and 9 bases at J, with 11 bases between the two ends. Here the CDR3 reads CAISGTSQTQYF. The CDR3 nucleotides read TGTGCCATCAGTGGGACGTCCCAGACGCAGTATTTT.

This clonotype was detected once. V is TRBV9 and J is TRBJ2-2; tentative D call: TRBD2 (6 bases). The V gene's germline CDR1 is SGDLS and CDR2 YYNGEE. The CDR3 extends over 16 amino acids. Trimming took 3 bases from V and 7 from J, leaving 19 bases between them. This chain's CDR3 is CASSGSRTTTNGELFF. CDR3 coding DNA: TGTGCCAGCAGCGGATCACGGACTACGACCAACGGGGAGCTGTTTTTT. The variable domain in full, with the rest retrieved from reference TRBV9 and TRBJ2-2, is DSGVTQTPKHLITATGQRVTLRCSPRSGDLSVYWYQQSLDQGLQFLIQYYNGEERAKGNILERFSAQQFPDLHSELNLSSLELGDSALYFCASSGSRTTTNGELFFGEGSRLTVL.

This clonotype has ten or more counts. The chain uses TRBV3-1 and TRBJ1-2, with a tentative D call TRBD1 (5 bases). V lost 1 base to trimming and J lost 8 bases, with 20 bases between them. The CDR3 sequence is 16 residues long. Germline CDR1 LGHDT, CDR2 YNNKEL (reference sequence). CDR3 in DNA: TGTGCCAGCAGCCAAGCCGGCGCCAGGGATGTAAGCGGCTACACCTTC. Translating gives CASSQAGARDVSGYTF.

As for this clonotype: Just one base apart from a much larger clone, this may be a read error. V usage is TRBV6-1 and J usage is TRBJ2-2; D unresolved. The CDR3 covers 12 residues. Germline CDR1 reads MNHNS; CDR2 reads SASEGT. The CDR3: CAISEDTGELFF. CDR3 in DNA: TGTGCCATCAGTGAGGACACCGGGGAGCTGTTTTTT.

This clonotype was seen more than once but under ten times. The genes are TRBV19 and TRBJ2-5; either TRBD1 or TRBD2 may supply D (5 bases each). Trimming removed 7 bases from V and 4 bases from J, with 13 bases in between. CDR1 and CDR2 (germline): LNHDA, SQIVND (reference sequence). The CDR3 has 13 residues. As DNA, the CDR3 is TGTGCCAGTACCCCCCGGGGCACAGAGACCCAGTACTTC. Protein sequence: CASTPRGTETQYF.

This clonotype showed up just a few times. This chain's CDR3 is CASSIEGYGYTF. The CDR3 coding sequence is TGTGCCAGTAGTATAGAGGGCTATGGCTACACCTTC. The chain has TRBV19 and TRBJ1-2; D not resolved. This CDR3 comprises 12 residues. Germline CDR1 and CDR2: LNHDA and SQIVND (reference sequence). The germline V and J ends were trimmed by 0 bases and 4 bases, with 3 bases remaining between them.